The 25 T cell receptor beta chains below were found in one sample sequenced in a study of molecular identifiers for immune sequencing clone quantification. TCRdb analysed the PCR reads with MiXCR anew, one entry per CDR3 protein. The sample lists nearly 55,000 distinct CDR3 sequences; around 33% were seen once. The sample taken for sequencing was naive CD8+ T cells from blood, with Jurkat cell RNA spiked in. Subset given: FACS-sorted CD8+CD4-CCR7+CD45RA+ naive T cells. Receptor source: a human donor in good health. Some libraries in this study had Jurkat cell RNA spiked in.

Concerning this clonotype: A much larger clone sits a single nucleotide away, making a read error possible. The chain employs TRBV5-3 and TRBJ1-2, with D tentatively TRBD1 (6 bases). TRBV5-3 is noted as an ORF with a role that remains uncertain. The CDR3 runs to 16 residues. The CDR3 nucleotides read TGTGCCAGCAGCTTGGCGGGGGGCAACTATAGCTATGGCTACACCTTC. Residues: CASSLAGGNYSYGYTF.

Points on this clonotype: This likely comes from a read error, as the CDR3 has no conserved phenylalanine or tryptophan at its end. CDR3 region: CASSEQGEDTQYY. Written as DNA, the CDR3 is TGTGCCAGCAGTGAGCAGGGGGAAGATACGCAGTATTAT. The gene calls are TRBV6-2 or TRBV6-3 and TRBJ2-3, with 7 bases fitting TRBD1. The CDR3 has 13 amino acids. Germline lookup yields CDR1 MNHEY and CDR2 SVGEGT. With V trimmed by 5 bases and J by 5 bases, 4 bases remained unmatched.

The chain is built from TRBV20-1 and TRBJ2-1; possible D gene TRBD2, 6 bases. Trimming pared 5 bases from V and 4 bases from J, leaving 9 bases between. The CDR3 totals 12 residues. Germline V gene lookup returns CDR1 DFQATT and CDR2 SNEGSKA (reference sequence). The chain's CDR3 is CSALGTYNEQFF. CDR3 bases: TGCAGTGCTCTGGGGACTTACAATGAGCAGTTCTTC.

Worth noting for this clonotype: The junction does not match germline at one end; this may be a read error. This sequence joins TRBV7-6 and TRBJ2-5; possible D gene TRBD2, 5 bases. Looked up from germline, CDR1 is SGHVS and CDR2 is FNYEAQ. The CDR3 sequence is 13 residues long. CDR3 in DNA: TGTGCCTGCAGCTTAGCGATGAGTGAGACCCAGTACTTC. This codes for CACSLAMSETQYF.

Worth noting for this clonotype: This likely comes from a read error, as the CDR3 has no conserved phenylalanine or tryptophan at its end. V gene TRBV27 combines with J gene TRBJ2-3; D unclear. The CDR3 is made up of 14 amino acids. Germline CDR1 is MNHEY and CDR2 is SMNVEV (reference sequence). DNA of the CDR3: TGTGCCAGCTGTTTCGGGCCTGGGGTGGATACGCAGTATATT. This encodes CASCFGPGVDTQYI.

In the case of this clonotype: A much larger clonotype is one base distant, so this may be a read error. CDR3 coding DNA: TGTGCCAGCAGCGAAACAGGGGCCTACGTCCTGACTTTC. Translation gives CASSETGAYVLTF. V and J are TRBV9 and TRBJ2-6; TRBD1 aligns across 7 bases. The CDR3 loop spans 13 amino acids. Germline CDR1 reads SGDLS; CDR2 reads YYNGEE.

In its sample, this clonotype was seen a few times. V gene TRBV12-3 or TRBV12-4 combines with J gene TRBJ2-7; 7 bases line up with TRBD1. The CDR3 is 13 amino acids. Trimming at V came to 7 bases and at J to 7 bases, leaving 10 bases not matched to a gene. The CDR3 nucleotides read TGTGCCAGCAACCCGACAGGGTTCGGGGAGCAGTACTTC. Amino acids: CASNPTGFGEQYF.

To note about this clonotype: A much bigger clone sits one base away, suggesting this may be a read error. The chain is built from TRBV7-6 and TRBJ2-5, with TRBD1 identical over 7 bases. Germline CDR1 reads SGHVS; CDR2 reads FNYEAQ. The length of the CDR3 is 17 residues. CDR3 nucleotides: TGTGCCAGCAGTTATGACAGGGTCCTCCCTATAACAGAGACCCAGCACTTC. This translates into CASSYDRVLPITETQHF.

The chain recombines TRBV5-6 with TRBJ2-6; possible D gene TRBD2, 5 bases. This CDR3 is 15 amino acids long. Germline loops: CDR1 SGHDT, CDR2 YYEEEE. Deletions cut 4 bases from V and 0 bases from J, with 8 bases between. The CDR3 here is CASSAGISGANVLTF. The CDR3 DNA reads TGTGCCAGCAGCGCCGGGATCTCTGGGGCCAACGTCCTGACTTTC.

The V gene is TRBV4-3, the J gene TRBJ2-3; the match to TRBD2 covers 11 bases. The CDR3 has 17 residues. V lost 2 bases to trimming and J lost 2 bases; unmatched junction nucleotides: 6. The V gene's germline CDR1 is LGHNA and CDR2 YSLEER. CDR3 in DNA: TGCGCCAGCAGCCAAACACTAGCGGGAGCGATCACAGATACGCAGTATTTT. Amino acid sequence: CASSQTLAGAITDTQYF.

This clonotype has just a few counts. The chain is built from TRBV21-1 and TRBJ2-3; the table's D call TRBD2 went unverified against the DNA. TRBV21-1 is an annotated pseudogene. The CDR3 has 15 amino acids. The CDR3 loop reads CASSKAPRGADTQYF. CDR3 in DNA: TGTGCCAGCAGCAAAGCCCCTAGAGGGGCAGATACGCAGTATTTT.

The chain combines TRBV28 with TRBJ2-5, with 8 nucleotides matching TRBD1. This CDR3 contains 14 residues. J lost 5 bases, V lost 5 bases, and 7 bases had no gene match. In germline, CDR1 is MDHEN, CDR2 SYDVKM. The CDR3 is CASSGMDRDETQYF. In nucleotides, the CDR3 is TGTGCCAGCAGTGGAATGGACAGGGATGAGACCCAGTACTTC.

Comments on this clonotype: This may be a read error, as it is one base from a much larger clone. CDR3 DNA sequence: TGCGCCAGCTGCCAAGATATTCCTAGCGGGAGAGATACGCAGTATTTT. This sequence encodes CASCQDIPSGRDTQYF. V and J are TRBV4-3 and TRBJ2-3, with 10 nucleotides matching TRBD2. CDR3 length equals 16 residues. Germline V lookup: CDR1 LGHNA, CDR2 YSLEER.

The chain employs TRBV19 and TRBJ1-1, with a tentative D call TRBD1 (6 bases). The CDR3 loop spans 14 amino acids. Germline V lookup: CDR1 LNHDA, CDR2 SQIVND (reference sequence). V lost 1 base and J 3 bases, leaving 9 bases between the germline ends. The CDR3 DNA is TGTGCCAGTAGTATAGGGGGGCCGGACACTGAAGCTTTCTTT. Its translation is CASSIGGPDTEAFF.

This clonotype was counted ten times or more. V is TRBV7-2 and J is TRBJ2-1, with TRBD2 matching 12 bases. J gave up 0 bases and V 5 bases, and 2 bases lay outside the gene matches. Germline-derived CDR1 and CDR2 are SGHTA and FQGNSA. The CDR3 runs 16 residues. The DNA of the CDR3 is TGTGCCAGCAGCGTGACTAGCGGGAGCTCCTACAATGAGCAGTTCTTC. As protein: CASSVTSGSSYNEQFF. Full variable domain (outside the CDR3, taken from reference TRBV7-2 and TRBJ2-1): GAGVSQSPSNKVTEKGKDVELRCDPISGHTALYWYRQSLGQGLEFLIYFQGNSAPDKSGLPSDRFSAERTGGSVSTLTIQRTQQEDSAVYLCASSVTSGSSYNEQFFGPGTRLTVL.

Points on this clonotype: This sequence may be a read error, since a much larger clone differs from it by one base. The rearrangement uses TRBV29-1 and TRBJ2-2; weak D call: TRBD2 (5 bases). There are 13 residues in the CDR3. Germline V gives CDR1 SQVTM, CDR2 ANQGSEA. The CDR3 DNA reads as TGCAGCGTTGAACAGCCTAACACCGGGGAGCTGCTTTTT. It is translated as CSVEQPNTGELLF.

This clonotype was seen at least ten times. The rearrangement joins TRBV20-1 to TRBJ1-1, with D maybe TRBD1 (5 bases). This CDR3 contains 13 residues. Germline lookup yields CDR1 DFQATT and CDR2 SNEGSKA (reference sequence). CDR3 amino acids: CRGGDGAVAEAFF. CDR3 bases: TGCAGGGGAGGCGATGGGGCGGTGGCTGAAGCTTTCTTT.

In nucleotides, the CDR3 is TGTGCCAGCAGCTTCAGGGGACGGGCCGGGGAGCTGTTTTTT. Its protein is CASSFRGRAGELFF. The genes are TRBV3-1 and TRBJ2-2, with D possibly being TRBD1 (6 bases). The CDR3 runs to 14 residues. V lost 5 bases to trimming and J lost 6 bases, with 13 bases between them. The germline CDR1 and CDR2 sequences are LGHDT and YNNKEL (reference sequence). The variable domain in full, with the rest retrieved from reference TRBV3-1 and TRBJ2-2, is DTAVSQTPKYLVTQMGNDKSIKCEQNLGHDTMYWYKQDSKKFLKIMFSYNNKELIINETVPNRFSPKSPDKAHLNLHINSLELGDSAVYFCASSFRGRAGELFFGEGSRLTVL.

A few counts support this clonotype. This chain links TRBV19 with TRBJ2-2; possibly TRBD1 for D (6 bases). The CDR3 covers 13 residues. The germline gives CDR1 LNHDA, CDR2 SQIVND (reference sequence). Trimming took off 10 bases at V and 9 bases at J, with 18 bases between the two ends. The CDR3 DNA sequence: TGTGCCACCAATCCAGTGGGGGCGAGGGAGCTGTTTTTT. It encodes CATNPVGARELFF.

In the case of this clonotype: A read error may explain this, as a much larger clone is one base away. The rearrangement uses TRBV6-2 or TRBV6-3 and TRBJ1-5, with a tentative D call TRBD1 (5 bases). Trimming pared 7 bases from V and 5 bases from J, leaving 12 bases between. The CDR3 is 13 residues long. From germline, CDR1 is MNHEY and CDR2 SVGEGT. The CDR3 coding sequence is TGTGCCAGCACGGACATCATAGATCAGCCCCAGCATTTT. Protein sequence: CASTDIIDQPQHF.

This clonotype was counted at least ten times. The chain joins TRBV28 to TRBJ2-3; 8 bases are shared with TRBD2. V trimming: 6 bases; J trimming: 4 bases; junction bases outside the gene matches: 15. Germline V gene data show CDR1 as MDHEN and CDR2 as SYDVKM. The CDR3 extends over 17 amino acids. As DNA, the CDR3 is TGTGCCAGCAGGAGAAGGTTAGGGCGGGAGGCGGCAGATACGCAGTATTTT. This codes for CASRRRLGREAADTQYF.

A remark on this clonotype: A much larger clone lies a single base off, so this may be a read error. This rearrangement joins TRBV4-3 to TRBJ2-7, with 8 bases fitting TRBD1. After removal of 4 bases from V and 3 bases from J, the junction contained 5 bases not matched to a gene. This CDR3 comprises 14 residues. Germline lookup yields CDR1 LGHNA and CDR2 YSLEER. CDR3 nucleotide sequence: TGCGCCAGCAGCCCCGGACAGGGAGACTACGAGCAGTACTTC. Amino acids: CASSPGQGDYEQYF.

Concerning this clonotype itself: A much larger clone lies one base from this, so it may be a read error. V and J are TRBV28 and TRBJ2-3; TRBD1 or TRBD2 may be the D gene (5 bases each). The germline V gene has CDR1 MDHEN and CDR2 SYDVKM. There are 13 residues in the CDR3. The CDR3 DNA sequence: TGTACCAGTTCCGGGACCTACACAGATACGCAGTATTTT. Protein: CTSSGTYTDTQYF. Filled out from reference TRBV28 and TRBJ2-3, the complete variable domain reads DVKVTQSSRYLVKRTGEKVFLECVQDMDHENMFWYRQDPGLGLRLIYFSYDVKMKEKGDIPEGYSVSREKKERFSLILESASTNQTSMYLCTSSGTYTDTQYFGPGTRLTVL.

The chain employs TRBV9 and TRBJ2-1; 7 bases align to TRBD1. The ends lost 0 bases at V and 9 bases at J; junction bases unmatched: 6. From germline, CDR1 is SGDLS and CDR2 YYNGEE. The length of the CDR3 is 14 residues. The DNA for the CDR3 is TGTGCCAGCAGCGTAGGTCGGACAGGCTTTGAGCAGTTCTTC. It translates to CASSVGRTGFEQFF.

Note on this clonotype: The CDR3 end shows no conserved phenylalanine or tryptophan, and so a read error is likely. The V call is TRBV20-1, the J call TRBJ2-1, with D possibly TRBD1 on 5 matching bases. The CDR3 runs 14 residues. The V and J ends lost 0 bases and 3 bases respectively, with 9 bases between them. Germline CDR1 reads DFQATT; CDR2 reads SNEGSKA (reference sequence). The CDR3 loop is CSARDSDSYNEQFY. CDR3 bases: TGCAGTGCTAGAGACTCAGACAGCTACAATGAGCAGTTCTAC.